The rows below give T cell receptor beta chains drawn from one sample of a study of blood T cell repertoires in COVID-19. Clones were sequenced by immunoSEQ multiplex PCR, and TCRdb holds only the in-frame ones, with some missing. The sample includes 120,000 or so clones, 55% to 75% seen only once; the top ten take about 2.2%. The sequencing sample was made of peripheral blood. The receptors originated from a woman in her 70s with acute or convalescent COVID-19. Each CDR3 is given with its conserved first and last residue. A D gene is named only where the DNA matches it firmly. Clone size is not always given. Where it is, it says once, few, many or a class for expanded clones.

j_call: TRBJ1-2
clone_size: -
v_call: TRBV6-5
d_call: TRBD1
cdr3_nt: TGTGCCAGCAGTTACTACTCGACAGGGGTACCCTATGGCTACACCTTC
cdr3_aa: CASSYYSTGVPYGYTF

j_call: TRBJ2-7
clone_size: medium-sized
v_call: TRBV7-9
d_call: -
cdr3_nt: TGTGCCAGCAGCTCCGGTGAGGTTTCCTACGAGCAGTACTTC
cdr3_aa: CASSSGEVSYEQYF

j_call: TRBJ1-1
clone_size: -
v_call: TRBV6-5
d_call: -
cdr3_nt: TGTGCCAGCAGGCTGACAGAGAACACTGAAGCTTTCTTT
cdr3_aa: CASRLTENTEAFF

j_call: TRBJ2-3
clone_size: -
v_call: TRBV2
d_call: TRBD2
cdr3_nt: TGTGCCAGCTTGCAACCGGGACTAGCGGGAGGAAGCACAGATACGCAGTATTTT
cdr3_aa: CASLQPGLAGGSTDTQYF

j_call: TRBJ2-3
clone_size: many
v_call: TRBV5-1
d_call: -
cdr3_nt: TGCGCCAGCAGCTTGGGGGTGAGGGCGAGCACAGATACGCAGTATTTT
cdr3_aa: CASSLGVRASTDTQYF

j_call: TRBJ1-1
clone_size: -
v_call: TRBV30
d_call: -
cdr3_nt: TGTGCCTGGAGGGACAGCCCCGAAGCTTTCTTT
cdr3_aa: CAWRDSPEAFF

j_call: TRBJ2-4
clone_size: few
v_call: TRBV5-4
d_call: TRBD2
cdr3_nt: TGTGCCAGCAGTCTACCCGGGACTACCAAAAACATTCAGTACTTC
cdr3_aa: CASSLPGTTKNIQYF

j_call: TRBJ1-3
clone_size: many
v_call: TRBV5-1
d_call: -
cdr3_nt: TGCGCCAGCAGCTTGGGAAGCAGGGCTTTCTCTGGAAACACCATATATTTT
cdr3_aa: CASSLGSRAFSGNTIYF

j_call: TRBJ1-1
clone_size: -
v_call: TRBV6-6
d_call: -
cdr3_nt: TGTGCCAGCAGTTACACGGGACATAAGAACACTGAAGCTTTCTTT
cdr3_aa: CASSYTGHKNTEAFF

j_call: TRBJ1-1
clone_size: few
v_call: TRBV7-9
d_call: -
cdr3_nt: TGTGCCAGCAGCTTACAGGGAGGCTCTACTGAAGCTTTCTTT
cdr3_aa: CASSLQGGSTEAFF

j_call: TRBJ2-1
clone_size: -
v_call: TRBV5-4
d_call: -
cdr3_nt: TGTGCCAGCAGCTTGGATTCGAATGAGCAGTTCTTC
cdr3_aa: CASSLDSNEQFF

j_call: TRBJ2-2
clone_size: -
v_call: TRBV6-5
d_call: TRBD2
cdr3_nt: TGTGCCAGCCGGGGGACTAGCGGTCTATCTGGGGAGCTGTTTTTT
cdr3_aa: CASRGTSGLSGELFF

j_call: TRBJ2-2
clone_size: -
v_call: TRBV6-1
d_call: TRBD2
cdr3_nt: TGTGCCAGCAGTGAAGCGCTACTAGCGGGGGCGAACACCGGGGAGCTGTTTTTT
cdr3_aa: CASSEALLAGANTGELFF

j_call: TRBJ1-5
clone_size: -
v_call: TRBV2
d_call: TRBD1
cdr3_nt: TGTGCCAGTTCGGGACGACAGGGGGCTGGCAATCAGCCCCAGCATTTT
cdr3_aa: CASSGRQGAGNQPQHF

j_call: TRBJ2-1
clone_size: -
v_call: TRBV9
d_call: -
cdr3_nt: TGTGCCAGCAGCCCAGTATTGGTTTACAATGAGCAGTTCTTC
cdr3_aa: CASSPVLVYNEQFF

j_call: TRBJ2-3
clone_size: -
v_call: TRBV4-3
d_call: -
cdr3_nt: TGCGCCAGCAGCCAAGGTTGGGGGCAGGGAGTCACGCAGTATTTT
cdr3_aa: CASSQGWGQGVTQYF

j_call: TRBJ2-1
clone_size: -
v_call: TRBV27
d_call: TRBD2
cdr3_nt: TGTGCCAGCAGTTCGCACGGACTAGCGGGTACAAATGAGCAGTTCTTC
cdr3_aa: CASSSHGLAGTNEQFF